Each of the 31 T cell receptor beta chains below was sequenced from the same sample in a study of shared clonotypes between healthy human individuals (dated by TCRdb to the early 2020s). Library creation used the immunoSEQ multiplex PCR assay. Sourced from immuneACCESS, this table was stored by TCRdb with only in-frame sequences that have V and J called. A share of the clones is absent; for the studies checked, an unresolved V gene accounts for under half, and the remainder has no known explanation. For this sample the table gives around 600,000 clones, of which 95% to 98% were detected only once. Jointly, the top ten make up approximately 0.3% of the sample. CD8 naive samples were obtained by positive selection for CCR7 among CD45RO-negative cells, yielding a CD45RA+CCR7+ population from which TemRA cells were excluded. The specimen sequenced was naive CD8+ T cells sorted from blood. The cell subset or site label on this specimen signifies: CD45RA+CCR7+. The receptors here all came from a young man in good health.

V and J are TRBV7-2 and TRBJ2-3; D is ambiguous. The germline V and J ends were trimmed by 5 bases and 1 base, with 13 bases remaining between them. The CDR3 consists of 15 residues. From germline, CDR1 is SGHTA and CDR2 FQGNSA. The CDR3 loop is CASSMGLQRTDTQYF. DNA for the CDR3: TGTGCCAGCAGCATGGGCTTACAGCGCACAGATACGCAGTATTTT.

V and J are TRBV18 and TRBJ1-5; D remains ambiguous. This CDR3 is built from 16 residues. Per germline, CDR1 KGHSH and CDR2 LQKENI. Trimming stripped 2 bases from V and 0 bases from J, with 11 bases between. This CDR3 is CASSPSAQDSNQPQHF. As DNA, the CDR3 is TGTGCCAGCTCACCATCCGCTCAGGATAGCAATCAGCCCCAGCATTTT. Using reference TRBV18 and TRBJ1-5 for the parts outside the CDR3, the full variable domain is NAGVMQNPRHLVRRRGQEARLRCSPMKGHSHVYWYRQLPEEGLKFMVYLQKENIIDESGMPKERFSAEFPKEGPSILRIQQVVRGDSAAYFCASSPSAQDSNQPQHFGDGTRLSIL.

In nucleotides, the CDR3 is TGTGCCTCGAGGGCTCGGTTAGCCAAAAACATTCAGTACTTC. This gives the protein CASRARLAKNIQYF. This chain connects TRBV27 to TRBJ2-4; D may be TRBD2 (5 bases). The CDR3 length is 14 residues. V shed 11 bases and J shed 0 bases, with 14 bases lying between them. Germline assignment: CDR1 MNHEY and CDR2 SMNVEV (reference sequence).

This clone was seen only once. This rearrangement joins TRBV18 to TRBJ2-1; a possible D gene is TRBD2 (5 bases). This CDR3 spans 14 amino acids. Germline V gene lookup returns CDR1 KGHSH and CDR2 LQKENI. V was clipped by 10 bases and J by 0 bases, with 13 bases between them. Written as DNA, the CDR3 is TGTGCCACCACAGCCGACTACTCCTACAATGAGCAGTTCTTC. This sequence encodes CATTADYSYNEQFF.

V gene TRBV29-1 combines with J gene TRBJ1-3; the match to TRBD1 covers 7 bases. V lost 1 base, J lost 4 bases, and 10 bases stayed unmatched. The CDR3 has 16 residues. Looked up from germline, CDR1 is SQVTM and CDR2 is ANQGSEA. CDR3 loop: CSVEVVTGPFGNTIYF. The DNA for the CDR3 is TGCAGCGTTGAAGTGGTGACAGGGCCTTTCGGAAACACCATATATTTT.

This rearrangement joins TRBV30 to TRBJ2-1, with 7 bases aligning to TRBD2. This CDR3 is 15 amino acids long. The germline V gene encodes CDR1 GTSNPN and CDR2 SVGIG (reference sequence). V dropped 2 bases and J dropped 7; count of bases not matched to a gene: 11. The DNA for the CDR3 is TGTGCCTGGAGTCCGGGACTATCTTCACGGAATGAGCAGTTCTTC. Protein: CAWSPGLSSRNEQFF.

This chain joins TRBV4-3 and TRBJ2-7; D unresolved. With 0 bases removed from V and 7 bases from J, the gap between germline ends came to 10 bases. The CDR3 totals 13 residues. Germline assignment: CDR1 LGHNA and CDR2 YSLEER. CDR3: CASSQEGNSEQYF. CDR3 DNA sequence: TGCGCCAGCAGCCAAGAGGGGAATTCGGAGCAGTACTTC.

The genes are TRBV27 and TRBJ2-7; perhaps TRBD1 as D (5 bases). The CDR3 has 14 amino acids. Germline V gene sequence: CDR1 MNHEY, CDR2 SMNVEV (reference sequence). Trimming removed 4 bases at V and 6 bases at J, with 16 bases between. The CDR3 DNA follows: TGTGCCAGCAGTTCCTCCGGCGGCAGGGTCGAGCAGTACTTC. Residues: CASSSSGGRVEQYF.

This chain links TRBV19 with TRBJ2-5; D is ambiguous. Germline lookup yields CDR1 LNHDA and CDR2 SQIVND (reference sequence). The CDR3 covers 17 residues. V lost 4 bases and J 5 bases, leaving 23 bases between the germline ends. The CDR3 bases are TGTGCCAGTAGTACCAACCCCGCGGACGGTCGGCGGGAGACCCAGTACTTC. This translates into CASSTNPADGRRETQYF.

V is TRBV11-2 and J is TRBJ2-3; 7 bases are a match to TRBD1. Trimming took 5 bases from V and 4 from J; bases not matched to a gene: 3. Germline CDR1 SGHAT, CDR2 FQNNGV. The CDR3 loop spans 13 amino acids. The CDR3 sequence is CASSPTGADTQYF. CDR3 DNA sequence: TGTGCCAGCAGCCCAACAGGGGCAGATACGCAGTATTTT.

The genes are TRBV29-1 and TRBJ2-2, with 9 bases fitting TRBD2. V was clipped by 4 bases and J by 6 bases; unmatched bases: 12. Germline V gene sequence: CDR1 SQVTM, CDR2 ANQGSEA. CDR3 length: 16 amino acids. The DNA for the CDR3 is TGCAGCGTTGCGACAGCTAGCGGGAAATTCCCCGGGGAGCTGTTTTTT. As protein: CSVATASGKFPGELFF.

The chain has TRBV9 and TRBJ2-1; no clear D. The CDR3 length is 11 residues. The V and J ends lost 5 bases and 7 bases respectively, with 7 bases between them. CDR1 and CDR2 from the germline V gene are SGDLS and YYNGEE. The CDR3 DNA reads as TGTGCCAGCAGTTTTGGGAATGAGCAGTTCTTC. Translation gives CASSFGNEQFF.

This clone has a single count. The chain uses TRBV4-3 and TRBJ2-1; TRBD2 matches 9 bases. The CDR3 length is 18 residues. Germline CDR1 and CDR2: LGHNA and YSLEER. The V and J ends lost 2 bases and 2 bases, in that order; junction bases with no gene match: 10. CDR3 bases: TGCGCCAGCAGCCAAAACCGGCTAGCGGGAAGTACCTACAATGAGCAGTTCTTC. Protein: CASSQNRLAGSTYNEQFF.

V and J are TRBV7-9 and TRBJ2-7; TRBD1 matches 10 bases. V lost 5 bases and J lost 2; bases outside the gene matches: 9. This CDR3 is 16 amino acids long. In germline, CDR1 is SEHNR, CDR2 FQNEAQ (reference sequence). The CDR3 sequence is CASSMSTGGLAYEQYF. CDR3 in DNA: TGTGCCAGCAGCATGTCGACAGGGGGCCTCGCCTACGAGCAGTACTTC.

The DNA of the CDR3 is TGTGCCAGCAGCGCCGGGACAGGGTCGGCCGCCGAAGACAATGAGCAGTTCTTC. Residues: CASSAGTGSAAEDNEQFF. This chain connects TRBV9 to TRBJ2-1; 9 bases fit TRBD1. This CDR3 region has 18 residues. Germline values: CDR1 SGDLS, CDR2 YYNGEE. Germline trimming cut 3 bases from V and 5 bases from J; bases unmatched to any gene: 15. Full variable domain (outside the CDR3, taken from reference TRBV9 and TRBJ2-1): DSGVTQTPKHLITATGQRVTLRCSPRSGDLSVYWYQQSLDQGLQFLIQYYNGEERAKGNILERFSAQQFPDLHSELNLSSLELGDSALYFCASSAGTGSAAEDNEQFFGPGTRLTVL.

The chain joins TRBV7-6 to TRBJ2-2; possible D gene TRBD2, 5 bases. The ends were cut back, 0 bases at V and 4 bases at J, with 9 bases in the middle. CDR3 length: 15 amino acids. CDR1 and CDR2 from the germline V gene are SGHVS and FNYEAQ. The CDR3, as DNA: TGTGCCAGCAGCTTAGCCGCAGAGGGCACCGGGGAGCTGTTTTTT. This gives the protein CASSLAAEGTGELFF.

The genes are TRBV11-2 and TRBJ1-5, with D perhaps matching TRBD1 (6 bases). Per the germline V gene, CDR1 is SGHAT and CDR2 is FQNNGV. With 5 bases removed from V and 4 bases from J, the gap between germline ends came to 18 bases. The CDR3 extends over 16 amino acids. The CDR3 sequence is CASSLKPTGRNQPQHF. The DNA for the CDR3 is TGTGCCAGCAGCCTAAAGCCTACAGGGAGAAATCAGCCCCAGCATTTT.

This chain uses TRBV5-4 with TRBJ2-7; D might be TRBD2 (6 bases). V was pared by 3 bases and J by 3 bases, with 10 bases between. CDR1 is SGHNT, CDR2 YYREEE, per germline (reference sequence). The CDR3 extends over 13 amino acids. The chain's CDR3 is CASSSDYFYEQYF. Here the CDR3 DNA reads TGTGCCAGCAGCTCGGACTATTTCTACGAGCAGTACTTC.

DNA for the CDR3: TGCAGCGCCGCCAGGGGATCTACTGGGGCCAACGTCCTGACTTTC. Its translation: CSAARGSTGANVLTF. V usage is TRBV29-1 and J usage is TRBJ2-6, with a weak D call TRBD1 (6 bases). V lost 7 bases, J lost 2 bases, and 15 bases lay in between. The CDR3 sequence is 15 residues long. CDR1 is SQVTM and CDR2 is ANQGSEA in the germline V gene. The whole variable domain, filled in from reference TRBV29-1 and TRBJ2-6, reads SAVISQKPSRDICQRGTSLTIQCQVDSQVTMMFWYRQQPGQSLTLIATANQGSEATYESGFVIDKFPISRPNLTFSTLTVSNMSPEDSSIYLCSAARGSTGANVLTFGAGSRLTVL.

The CDR3 bases are TGTGCCAGCAGCTCTGAGTTGGAGTCTTACTCCTACAATGAGCAGTTCTTC. This gives the protein CASSSELESYSYNEQFF. The genes are TRBV7-9 and TRBJ2-1; D is undetermined. This CDR3 contains 17 residues. V was clipped by 4 bases and J by 0 bases, with 16 bases between them. Germline V gene lookup returns CDR1 SEHNR and CDR2 FQNEAQ (reference sequence).

This clone appeared once. The rearrangement joins TRBV5-4 to TRBJ2-2, with D perhaps assigned TRBD1 or TRBD2 (6 bases each). This CDR3 contains 16 residues. The V and J ends lost 2 bases and 5 bases respectively, with 16 bases between them. Germline assignment: CDR1 SGHNT and CDR2 YYREEE (reference sequence). The DNA of the CDR3 is TGTGCCAGCAGCTTTGGTGACCAGGGGAGGACCGGGGAGCTGTTTTTT. Residues: CASSFGDQGRTGELFF.

The rearrangement links TRBV6-1 to TRBJ2-1; 8 bases match TRBD2. Germline values: CDR1 MNHNS, CDR2 SASEGT. This CDR3 is 18 amino acids long. With V trimmed by 3 bases and J by 5 bases, 15 bases remained unmatched. Here the CDR3 DNA reads TGTGCCAGCAGTGATCCCAGGGAAGCGCGGGAGGCCAACAATGAGCAGTTCTTC. Translation: CASSDPREAREANNEQFF.

In DNA form, the CDR3 reads TGTGCCAGCAGCTTAGCGCAGGCAGGGGGCAACGGGCAGTTCTTC. This gives the protein CASSLAQAGGNGQFF. The gene calls are TRBV7-9 and TRBJ2-1, with 8 positions matching TRBD1. The germline V gene encodes CDR1 SEHNR and CDR2 FQNEAQ (reference sequence). The CDR3 extends over 15 amino acids. The V gene end was trimmed by 0 bases and the J gene end by 12 bases; junction bases not matched to a gene: 10.

The V and J genes are TRBV10-1 and TRBJ2-1; 9 nucleotides agree with TRBD1. The junction had 5 bases not matched to a gene; V was cut back by 4 bases and J by 4 bases. This CDR3 contains 15 residues. Germline V lookup: CDR1 WNHNN, CDR2 SYGVQD (reference sequence). The CDR3 region is CASSGPGTGYNEQFF. DNA for the CDR3: TGCGCCAGCAGTGGGCCCGGGACAGGGTACAATGAGCAGTTCTTC.

This clone was detected only once. The rearrangement links TRBV27 to TRBJ2-7; no clear D. The CDR3 runs to 13 residues. The ends were cut back, 5 bases at V and 3 bases at J, with 11 bases in the middle. Germline V gene sequence: CDR1 MNHEY, CDR2 SMNVEV (reference sequence). This CDR3 is CASSPIADYEQYF. CDR3 DNA: TGTGCCAGCAGTCCTATTGCCGACTACGAGCAGTACTTC.

This chain links TRBV7-8 with TRBJ2-1; D is unresolved. CDR1 and CDR2 (germline): SGHVS, FQNEAQ. Trimming cost V 2 bases and J 4 bases, with 12 bases left between them. The CDR3 spans 15 residues. The CDR3 DNA follows: TGTGCCAGCAGCTTACTGGCAGCGAGATACAATGAGCAGTTCTTC. This gives the protein CASSLLAARYNEQFF.

The V and J genes are TRBV7-9 and TRBJ2-1, with TRBD1 as a possible D gene (6 bases). Germline loops: CDR1 SEHNR, CDR2 FQNEAQ (reference sequence). The CDR3 consists of 12 residues. Trimming removed 8 bases at V and 7 bases at J, with 12 bases between. This CDR3 is CASAEGGNEQFF. DNA of the CDR3: TGTGCCAGCGCGGAAGGGGGTAATGAGCAGTTCTTC.

This chain uses TRBV5-1 with TRBJ2-1; 9 positions agree with TRBD2. Trimming took 3 bases from V and 6 from J; bases not matched to a gene: 10. The CDR3 covers 16 residues. Germline loops: CDR1 SGHRS, CDR2 YFSETQ. This chain's CDR3 is CASSSEAGGPSNEQFF. CDR3 sequence (DNA): TGCGCCAGCAGCTCAGAGGCGGGAGGGCCTTCCAATGAGCAGTTCTTC.

The chain combines TRBV2 with TRBJ2-1; tentatively, D is TRBD2 (6 bases). Germline CDR1 reads SNHLY; CDR2 reads FYNNEI. V was cut by 6 bases and J by 6 bases, with 15 bases left in between. The CDR3 is 14 amino acids. This CDR3 is CASSRKRAPNEQFF. The CDR3 DNA follows: TGTGCCAGCAGCCGTAAGCGGGCCCCCAATGAGCAGTTCTTC.

The chain joins TRBV9 to TRBJ2-1, with D tentatively TRBD1 (7 bases). There are 15 residues in the CDR3. Per germline, CDR1 SGDLS and CDR2 YYNGEE. V lost 2 bases, J lost 9 bases, and 18 bases lay in between. In DNA form, the CDR3 reads TGTGCCAGCAGCGTCGGAGACAGGGAGGATCTTGAGCAGTTCTTC. Translated: CASSVGDREDLEQFF. Combining the CDR3 with reference TRBV9 and TRBJ2-1 gives the whole variable domain DSGVTQTPKHLITATGQRVTLRCSPRSGDLSVYWYQQSLDQGLQFLIQYYNGEERAKGNILERFSAQQFPDLHSELNLSSLELGDSALYFCASSVGDREDLEQFFGPGTRLTVL.

The rearrangement links TRBV5-4 to TRBJ2-7, with 12 positions matching TRBD2. With V trimmed by 4 bases and J by 0 bases, 8 bases remained unmatched. Germline V CDR1 and CDR2: SGHNT, YYREEE (reference sequence). The CDR3 runs 17 residues. CDR3 nucleotides: TGTGCCAGCAGCGGCGGGACTAGCGGGCCGAGCTCCTACGAGCAGTACTTC. Translating it yields CASSGGTSGPSSYEQYF.